This is a list of T cell receptor beta chains from one sample in a study of T cells in Graves' hyperthyroidism and ophthalmopathy. One entry per CDR3 protein results from TCRdb running MiXCR on the multiplex PCR reads. The repertoire holds about 840,000 distinct CDR3 sequences, with 38% as singletons. The sequenced material came from blood. The source of these receptors is a man between 18 and 35 years old with Graves' hyperthyroidism. The CDR3 runs from the conserved cysteine through the conserved F or W. Fields, in order: D gene, clone size, J gene, V gene, CDR3 DNA, CDR3 protein. A D gene is named only where the DNA matches it firmly. Clone size is not always given. Where it is, it says once, few, many or a class for expanded clones.

d_call: TRBD1
clone_size: -
j_call: TRBJ1-2
v_call: TRBV10-3
cdr3_nt: TGTGCCGCCGGGACAGAGTCCCCCTATGGCTACACCTTC
cdr3_aa: CAAGTESPYGYTF

d_call: -
clone_size: -
j_call: TRBJ1-1
v_call: TRBV20-1
cdr3_nt: TGCAGTGCTATACTAGCAGCGAACACTGAAGCTTTCTTT
cdr3_aa: CSAILAANTEAFF

d_call: -
clone_size: -
j_call: TRBJ1-1
v_call: TRBV15
cdr3_nt: TGTGCCACCAGCAGCGAAGGGGCTTTCTTT
cdr3_aa: CATSSEGAFF

d_call: TRBD2
clone_size: -
j_call: TRBJ2-7
v_call: TRBV29-1
cdr3_nt: TGCAGCGTTAGGACTAGCGGGAGGCTAGACGAGCAGTACTTC
cdr3_aa: CSVRTSGRLDEQYF

d_call: -
clone_size: -
j_call: TRBJ2-7
v_call: TRBV7-4
cdr3_nt: TGCGCCAGCGCCCGGGGAGGCGGGAAGGGCTACGAGCAGTACTTC
cdr3_aa: CASARGGGKGYEQYF

d_call: TRBD1
clone_size: -
j_call: TRBJ2-2
v_call: TRBV7-9
cdr3_nt: TGTGCCAGCAGTTCCACAGGGGCGCCGGCCAACACCGGGGAGCTGTTTTTT
cdr3_aa: CASSSTGAPANTGELFF

d_call: TRBD1
clone_size: once
j_call: TRBJ1-5
v_call: TRBV10-3
cdr3_nt: TGTGCCACCGGGACAGGGGAAGGAGCCCAGCATTTT
cdr3_aa: CATGTGEGAQHF

d_call: TRBD1
clone_size: -
j_call: TRBJ2-7
v_call: TRBV5-1
cdr3_nt: TGCGCCAGCAGCCAGGAGCCCCGACGACAGGGGGGGTCCTACGAGCAGTACTTC
cdr3_aa: CASSQEPRRQGGSYEQYF

d_call: TRBD2
clone_size: -
j_call: TRBJ2-7
v_call: TRBV7-9
cdr3_nt: TGTGCCAGCAGTTTGGGAGGGACCTCCCACGAGCAGTACTTC
cdr3_aa: CASSLGGTSHEQYF

d_call: -
clone_size: many
j_call: TRBJ2-5
v_call: TRBV20-1
cdr3_nt: TGCAGTGCAATCCCGGGGAAAGAGACCCAGTACTTC
cdr3_aa: CSAIPGKETQYF

d_call: TRBD2
clone_size: -
j_call: TRBJ2-3
v_call: TRBV29-1
cdr3_nt: TGCAGCGCCCGGGCTAGCGGGGGAAAAGATACGCAGTATTTT
cdr3_aa: CSARASGGKDTQYF

d_call: -
clone_size: -
j_call: TRBJ2-7
v_call: TRBV19
cdr3_nt: TGTGCCAGTAAAATTGGCGTGGCAGGCGGGTACGAGCAGTACTTC
cdr3_aa: CASKIGVAGGYEQYF

d_call: -
clone_size: -
j_call: TRBJ2-5
v_call: TRBV25-1
cdr3_nt: TGTGCCAGCAGCTCCCTGCGACAGAATCTCCGAGAGACCCAGTACTTC
cdr3_aa: CASSSLRQNLRETQYF

d_call: -
clone_size: -
j_call: TRBJ1-1
v_call: TRBV5-1
cdr3_nt: TGCGCCAGCAGCTTGGTGGGGGGAGATGAAGCTTTCTTT
cdr3_aa: CASSLVGGDEAFF

d_call: TRBD1
clone_size: many
j_call: TRBJ1-5
v_call: TRBV7-2
cdr3_nt: TGTGCCAGCAGCTTTGGGACAGGAGACAATCAGCCCCAGCATTTT
cdr3_aa: CASSFGTGDNQPQHF

d_call: -
clone_size: many
j_call: TRBJ2-5
v_call: TRBV7-6
cdr3_nt: TGTGCCAGCAGCACCCGGAGGAGAGAGACCCAGTACTTC
cdr3_aa: CASSTRRRETQYF

d_call: -
clone_size: few
j_call: TRBJ1-6
v_call: TRBV7-2
cdr3_nt: TGTGCCAGCAGCTTCACGTTAGGGGGTAATAATTCACCCCTCCACTTT
cdr3_aa: CASSFTLGGNNSPLHF

d_call: -
clone_size: many
j_call: TRBJ2-2
v_call: TRBV29-1
cdr3_nt: TGCAGCGTTGTACTAGGAAGGTCCGGGGAGCTGTTTTTT
cdr3_aa: CSVVLGRSGELFF

d_call: -
clone_size: -
j_call: TRBJ1-2
v_call: TRBV2
cdr3_nt: TGTGCCAGCAGTCCCCGAGGGGCAGACGGCTACACCTTC
cdr3_aa: CASSPRGADGYTF

d_call: -
clone_size: many
j_call: TRBJ1-2
v_call: TRBV29-1
cdr3_nt: TGCAGCGTTGCGCTGGCTGGCTATGGCTACACCTTC
cdr3_aa: CSVALAGYGYTF

d_call: -
clone_size: -
j_call: TRBJ2-2
v_call: TRBV7-9
cdr3_nt: TGTGCCAGCAGCCCCGGCAGATGGGAGCTGTTTTTT
cdr3_aa: CASSPGRWELFF

d_call: -
clone_size: -
j_call: TRBJ2-6
v_call: TRBV19
cdr3_nt: TGTGCCAGTAGTCAAGTGGCGGACACTGAAGCTTTC
cdr3_aa: CASSQVADTEAF

d_call: TRBD2
clone_size: -
j_call: TRBJ2-7
v_call: TRBV5-6
cdr3_nt: TGTGCCAGCAGCTTTCGGACTAGCGGGAGAGGGGGCTCCTACGAGCAGTACTTC
cdr3_aa: CASSFRTSGRGGSYEQYF

d_call: -
clone_size: many
j_call: TRBJ1-1
v_call: TRBV19
cdr3_nt: TGTGCCAGTTCGGAGACGGAGAACACTGAAGCTTTCTTT
cdr3_aa: CASSETENTEAFF

d_call: TRBD1
clone_size: -
j_call: TRBJ1-1
v_call: TRBV5-1
cdr3_nt: TGCGCCAGCAGCCCCGGGACAGGGAGTCGATACACTGAAGCTTTCTTT
cdr3_aa: CASSPGTGSRYTEAFF

d_call: TRBD1
clone_size: -
j_call: TRBJ2-5
v_call: TRBV7-8
cdr3_nt: TGTGCCAGCAGCTCCGGACACACAGGGGATGAGACCCAGTACTTC
cdr3_aa: CASSSGHTGDETQYF

d_call: -
clone_size: -
j_call: TRBJ2-7
v_call: TRBV7-9
cdr3_nt: TGTGCCAGCAGCGGACGCAGGGGAAAAGCCTACGAGCAGTACTTC
cdr3_aa: CASSGRRGKAYEQYF

d_call: -
clone_size: many
j_call: TRBJ1-5
v_call: TRBV25-1
cdr3_nt: TGTGCCAGCAGTGAAAGGGGGGGGGATCAGCCCCAGCATTTT
cdr3_aa: CASSERGGDQPQHF

d_call: -
clone_size: -
j_call: TRBJ1-2
v_call: TRBV4-1
cdr3_nt: TGTGCCAGCAGCCAAGAAGCCCACTATGGCTACACCTTC
cdr3_aa: CASSQEAHYGYTF

d_call: -
clone_size: few
j_call: TRBJ2-7
v_call: TRBV4-3
cdr3_nt: TGCGCCAGCAGCCAAGAGGGGGACGCCTCCTACGAGCAGTACTTC
cdr3_aa: CASSQEGDASYEQYF